This T cell receptor (beta chain) originates from a study of PD-1 blockade in classical Hodgkin lymphoma. Notes on the study in general: Lower baseline TCR diversity was reported for newly diagnosed patients than for healthy donors. Possibly reflecting disease activity or prior therapy, repertoire differences have causes that remain undefined.

Time point of the sample: newly diagnosed, previously untreated cHL patient sample. Only in-frame clones appear in the TCRdb table, and some are missing; sequencing was by immunoSEQ multiplex PCR. Of fewer than 40,000 clones detected, 85% to 95% appear once; the ten largest clones hold 2.3%. This clone has a single count. Its antigen is unknown. The clonotype comes from a human donor with classical Hodgkin lymphoma. The material sequenced was peripheral blood mononuclear cells (PBMCs).

The CDR3 is CASSLAGQFNSPLHF. The DNA of the CDR3 is TGTGCCAGCAGCTTAGCGGGGCAGTTTAATTCACCCCTCCACTTT. V gene TRBV7-6 combines with J gene TRBJ1-6; TRBD1 is a possible D gene (5 bases). Germline-derived CDR1 and CDR2 are SGHVS and FNYEAQ. The CDR3 is 15 amino acids. V lost 0 bases, J lost 6 bases, and 9 bases lay in between.